This TCR beta chain is from a study of response to subunit inactivated influenza vaccine. Study-wide findings and caveats: Authors suggested that a seasonal influenza vaccination recruits few new T cells each time.

This clonotype was observed a few times. The antigen is not known. TCRdb ran MiXCR on the RT-PCR reads and lists one entry per CDR3 protein. The top ten clones hold around 6.5% of a sample with 650,000 to 800,000 distinct CDR3 sequences, more than 11% of them seen once. The material was PBMCs from blood, obtained 14 to 15 days before vaccination. The TCR comes from a man in his forties or fifties who received an inactivated influenza vaccine.

The CDR3 sequence is CASSLRTGGKNIQYF. CDR3 bases: TGTGCCAGCAGCCTACGGACAGGGGGCAAAAACATTCAGTACTTC. The V call is TRBV13, the J call TRBJ2-4; 10 positions match TRBD1. The CDR3 sequence is 15 residues long. Germline loops: CDR1 PRHDT, CDR2 FYEKMQ (reference sequence). V lost 5 bases, J lost 3 bases, and 4 bases stayed unmatched.